This TCR beta chain was observed in a study of blood T cell repertoires in COVID-19. Whole-study context: Sites across the United States, Italy and Spain contributed samples from acute and convalescent COVID-19.

The study drew participants aged about 18 to 89 years from around 24 US areas. Clinical history reported by participants formed the basis on which cohorts were assigned. Authors' data handling: Estimated nucleated cell counts came from reference gene primer amplification. Libraries were prepared by immunoSEQ multiplex PCR; TCRdb keeps only in-frame clonotypes and omits some of them. V and J calls and clone size follow that table, whereas D and trimming were derived from the DNA. The sample lists about 380,000 clones, about 87% occurring once. Losses at the gene ends were 5 bases for V and 3 bases for J; bases not matched to a gene: 4. This CDR3 spans 15 amino acids. CDR1 SEHNR and CDR2 FQNEAQ come from the germline V gene (reference sequence).

The receptor was isolated from a man younger than 45 who had recovered from COVID-19. Sequencing was done on a sample of PBMCs or T cells enriched from blood (not recorded which). This chain joins TRBV7-9 and TRBJ2-2, with 9 nucleotides matching TRBD1. DNA for the CDR3: TGTGCCAGCAGCCCCCGACAGGGGGACACCGGGGAGCTGTTTTTT. Its translation is CASSPRQGDTGELFF.